This note documents a single TCR beta chain sequence. CDR3 length: 12 residues. Germline V gene sequence: CDR1 LNHDA, CDR2 SQIVND (reference sequence). The germline V and J ends were trimmed by 4 bases and 8 bases, with 9 bases remaining between them. This specimen comes from a study of early T cells in non-severe SARS-CoV-2 infection. Individual cDNA molecules received unique molecular identifiers during library preparation. In TCRdb, the 5' RACE reads were re-called with MiXCR into one record per CDR3 protein. Of about 60,000 distinct CDR3 sequences listed, 4.5% to 7% are singletons. Sequencing used whole blood. This chain connects TRBV19 to TRBJ2-1; D gene unclear. The clonotype was recovered from an adult who was a healthcare worker with PCR-confirmed SARS-CoV-2 infection or an uninfected control (not recorded which). CDR3 coding DNA: TGTGCCAGTAGTACTAGGTACTATGAGCAGTTCTTC. Amino acid sequence: CASSTRYYEQFF.